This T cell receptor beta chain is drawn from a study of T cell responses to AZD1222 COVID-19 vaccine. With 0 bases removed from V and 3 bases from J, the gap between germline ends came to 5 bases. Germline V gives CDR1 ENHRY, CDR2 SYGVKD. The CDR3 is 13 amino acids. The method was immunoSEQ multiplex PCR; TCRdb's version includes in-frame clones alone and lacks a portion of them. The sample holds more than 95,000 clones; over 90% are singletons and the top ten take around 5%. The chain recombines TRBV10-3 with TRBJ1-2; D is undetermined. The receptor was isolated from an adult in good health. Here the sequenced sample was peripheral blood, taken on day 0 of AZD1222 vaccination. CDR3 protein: CAISESTDYGYTF. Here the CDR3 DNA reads TGTGCCATCAGTGAGTCTACGGACTATGGCTACACCTTC.